This T cell receptor (beta chain) came from a study of CD4 and CD8 cells across lung adenocarcinoma regions. Germline V CDR1 and CDR2: MNHEY, SVGAGI. The CDR3 runs 17 residues. In the case of this clonotype: One end of the junction does not line up with germline, which may come from a read error.

Localized lung adenocarcinoma, a non-small cell lung cancer, affected the donors. TCRdb reprocessed the PCR reads with MiXCR, giving one entry per CDR3 protein. The profile shows about 9,200 distinct CDR3 sequences, 46% of them singletons. The chain combines TRBV6-5 with TRBJ2-3; TRBD2 might be the D (5 bases). The TCR comes from a male donor with lung adenocarcinoma. The CD4 and CD8 labels of this study may be unreliable. Sequences were obtained from CD8+ T cells from the margin of a lung tumor. CDR3 coding DNA: TGTGCCAGCAGTTACGGGTTCGGAGGCCGTAACACAGATACCCAGTACTTT. Protein product: CASSYGFGGRNTDTQYF.